This T cell receptor (beta chain) was profiled in a study of tumour-infiltrating T cells in Burkitt lymphoma. Study as a whole: The Burkitt lymphoma cohort spanned all epidemiological subtypes. Survival, overall and progression-free, tracked with productive clonality. General study findings and limits: Several public clonotypes were shared across many Burkitt lymphoma patients.

There are 14 residues in the CDR3. Between the trimmed V and J ends, which lost 0 bases and 4 bases, there was a span of 9 bases. The V gene's germline CDR1 is SEHNR and CDR2 FQNEAQ (reference sequence). Sequencing used immunoSEQ multiplex PCR; TCRdb keeps in-frame clones, though not all of them. Of more than 45,000 clones detected, about a third appear once; the ten largest clones hold 2.9%. With regard to this clone: The antigen is unknown.

Input material: tumor tissue. This chain joins TRBV7-9 and TRBJ1-1; possibly TRBD1 for D (6 bases). The clonotype comes from a human donor with Burkitt lymphoma. CDR3 amino acids: CASSLAGGGTEAFF. The DNA for the CDR3 is TGTGCCAGCAGCTTAGCAGGGGGTGGCACTGAAGCTTTCTTT. The variable domain in full, completed from reference TRBV7-9 and TRBJ1-1, reads DTGVSQNPRHKITKRGQNVTFRCDPISEHNRLYWYRQTLGQGPEFLTYFQNEAQLEKSRLLSDRFSAERPKGSFSTLEIQRTEQGDSAMYLCASSLAGGGTEAFFGQGTRLTVV.